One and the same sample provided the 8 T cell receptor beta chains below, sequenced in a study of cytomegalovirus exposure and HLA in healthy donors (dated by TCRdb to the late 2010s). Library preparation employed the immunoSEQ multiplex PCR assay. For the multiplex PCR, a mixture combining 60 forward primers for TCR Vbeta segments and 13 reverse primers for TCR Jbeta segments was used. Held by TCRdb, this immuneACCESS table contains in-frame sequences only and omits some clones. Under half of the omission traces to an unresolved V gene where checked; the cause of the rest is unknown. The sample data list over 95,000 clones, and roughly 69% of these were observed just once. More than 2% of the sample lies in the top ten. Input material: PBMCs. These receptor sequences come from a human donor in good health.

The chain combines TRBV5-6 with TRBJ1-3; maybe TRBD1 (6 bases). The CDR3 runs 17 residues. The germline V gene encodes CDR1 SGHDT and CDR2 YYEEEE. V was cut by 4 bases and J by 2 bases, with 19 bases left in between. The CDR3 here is CASSPYPGQRAGNTIYF. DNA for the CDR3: TGTGCCAGCAGCCCTTACCCGGGACAAAGGGCTGGAAACACCATATATTTT.

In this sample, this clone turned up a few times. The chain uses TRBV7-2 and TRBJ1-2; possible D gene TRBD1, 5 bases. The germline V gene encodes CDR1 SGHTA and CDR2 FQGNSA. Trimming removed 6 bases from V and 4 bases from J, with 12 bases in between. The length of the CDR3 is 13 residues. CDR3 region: CASRPRGSYGYTF. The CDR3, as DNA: TGTGCCAGCAGGCCAAGGGGCAGCTATGGCTACACCTTC.

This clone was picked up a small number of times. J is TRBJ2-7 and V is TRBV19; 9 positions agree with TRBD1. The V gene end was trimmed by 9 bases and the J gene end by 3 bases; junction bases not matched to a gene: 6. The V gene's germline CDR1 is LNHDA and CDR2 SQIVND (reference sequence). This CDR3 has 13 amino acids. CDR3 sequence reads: CASQGQGFYEQYF. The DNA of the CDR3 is TGTGCCAGCCAGGGACAGGGTTTCTACGAGCAGTACTTC.

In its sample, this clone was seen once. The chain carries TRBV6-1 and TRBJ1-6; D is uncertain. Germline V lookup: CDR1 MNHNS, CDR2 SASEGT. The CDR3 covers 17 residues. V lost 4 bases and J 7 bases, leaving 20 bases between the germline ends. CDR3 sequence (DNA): TGTGCCAGCAGTGGCTTGACATGGGAGAAATGGAATTCACCCCTCCACTTT. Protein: CASSGLTWEKWNSPLHF.

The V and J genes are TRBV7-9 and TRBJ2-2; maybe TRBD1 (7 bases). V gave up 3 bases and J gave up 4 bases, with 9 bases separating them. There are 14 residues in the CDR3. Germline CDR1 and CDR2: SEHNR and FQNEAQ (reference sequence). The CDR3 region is CASSFQGGTGELFF. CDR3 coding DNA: TGTGCCAGCAGCTTCCAGGGGGGCACCGGGGAGCTGTTTTTT.

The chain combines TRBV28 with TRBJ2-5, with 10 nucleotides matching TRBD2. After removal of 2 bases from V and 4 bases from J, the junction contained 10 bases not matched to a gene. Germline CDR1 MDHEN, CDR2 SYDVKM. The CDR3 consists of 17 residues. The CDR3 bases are TGTGCCAGCAGTTTAATTCCCAGCGGGGGGGGGAGAGAGACCCAGTACTTC. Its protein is CASSLIPSGGGRETQYF.

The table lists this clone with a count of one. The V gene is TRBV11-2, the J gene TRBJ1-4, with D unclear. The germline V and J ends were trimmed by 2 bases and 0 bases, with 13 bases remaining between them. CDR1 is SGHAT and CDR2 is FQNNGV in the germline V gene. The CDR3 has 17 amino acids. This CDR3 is CASSLTEQIPTNEKLFF. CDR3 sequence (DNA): TGTGCCAGCAGCTTAACCGAACAGATACCAACTAATGAAAAACTGTTTTTT.

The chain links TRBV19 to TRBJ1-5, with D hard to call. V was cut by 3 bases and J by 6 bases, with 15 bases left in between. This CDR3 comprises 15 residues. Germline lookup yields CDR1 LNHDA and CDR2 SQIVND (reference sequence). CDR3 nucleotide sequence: TGTGCCAGTAGTATTGCTGCGGGCCGCGGTCAGCCCCAGCATTTT. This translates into CASSIAAGRGQPQHF.